The 12 T cell receptor beta chains given below trace back to one sample, sequenced in a study of shared clonotypes between healthy human individuals. Profiled with immunoSEQ multiplex PCR; TCRdb holds only in-frame clones, not every one. The sample has around 2,000,000 clones, 95% seen once. Sequenced input: naive CD4+ T cells sorted from blood. Subset indicated: CD45RA+ positively selected. The receptor source for this set is a man younger than 35 in good health.

The chain employs TRBV5-1 and TRBJ2-2; 8 bases map to TRBD2. Looked up from germline, CDR1 is SGHRS and CDR2 is YFSETQ. The ends lost 4 bases at V and 1 base at J; junction bases unmatched: 6. There are 16 residues in the CDR3. DNA of the CDR3: TGCGCCAGCAGCCCGAGCGGGAGTTGGAACACCGGGGAGCTGTTTTTT. Translated: CASSPSGSWNTGELFF.

V is TRBV5-4 and J is TRBJ2-3, with D unresolved. The ends were cut back, 7 bases at V and 2 bases at J, with 11 bases in the middle. The CDR3 sequence is 13 residues long. CDR1 and CDR2 (germline): SGHNT, YYREEE (reference sequence). The CDR3 here is CASRASFTDTQYF. For the CDR3, the DNA is TGTGCCAGCCGGGCCTCCTTCACAGATACGCAGTATTTT.

The chain combines TRBV11-3 with TRBJ1-6; 9 nucleotides align to TRBD1. V lost 6 bases to trimming and J lost 8 bases; unmatched junction nucleotides: 2. CDR1 is SGHNT, CDR2 YENEEA, per germline. This CDR3 is 13 amino acids long. CDR3 in DNA: TGTGCCAGCAGTCGGGACAGGGATTCACCCCTCCACTTT. This translates into CASSRDRDSPLHF.

In regard to this clone: Other DNA sequences of this sample code for an identical CDR3. The rearrangement joins TRBV9 to TRBJ1-1; D is unclear. The ends were cut back, 0 bases at V and 4 bases at J, with 10 bases in the middle. Germline loops: CDR1 SGDLS, CDR2 YYNGEE. The CDR3 contains 14 residues. The CDR3 sequence: CASSVGGVGTEAFF. The CDR3 DNA reads TGTGCCAGCAGCGTAGGTGGGGTAGGCACTGAAGCTTTCTTT.

The V call is TRBV6-6, the J call TRBJ1-1; D is unclear. Per the germline V gene, CDR1 is MNHNY and CDR2 is SVGAGI (reference sequence). V lost 6 bases and J lost 4, with 6 bases in between. This CDR3 has 11 residues. The DNA for the CDR3 is TGTGCCAGCAGATATGGCACTGAAGCTTTCTTT. Translated, it gives CASRYGTEAFF.

This clone has just one count. The chain employs TRBV30 and TRBJ1-2, with 7 bases that match TRBD1. The ends lost 3 bases at V and 3 bases at J; junction bases unmatched: 7. There are 14 residues in the CDR3. Germline V gives CDR1 GTSNPN, CDR2 SVGIG (reference sequence). Here the CDR3 DNA reads TGTGCCTGGAGGATGAGGCAGGGGGACTATGGCTACACCTTC. Protein sequence: CAWRMRQGDYGYTF.

V gene TRBV6-5 combines with J gene TRBJ1-2; D unresolved. CDR3 size: 12 residues. The V gene lost 2 bases and the J gene lost 7 bases, with 8 bases spanning the gap. Germline CDR1 and CDR2: MNHEY and SVGAGI. The CDR3 is CASSYGRSGYTF. CDR3 in DNA: TGTGCCAGCAGTTACGGACGGAGTGGCTACACCTTC.

This chain joins TRBV10-3 and TRBJ2-7; D unresolved. Germline V gene data show CDR1 as ENHRY and CDR2 as SYGVKD. The V gene lost 5 bases and the J gene lost 0 bases, with 17 bases spanning the gap. The CDR3 covers 16 residues. The CDR3 nucleotides are TGTGCCATCAGTAGGAGAGGCACCTCTAGCTCCTACGAGCAGTACTTC. Translating it yields CAISRRGTSSSYEQYF.

With respect to this clone: This specimen includes other DNA sequences encoding the same CDR3. The gene calls are TRBV14 and TRBJ2-7; 10 bases agree with TRBD1. The J segment lost 2 bases and the V segment lost 4 bases, leaving 5 bases of the junction unmatched. The V gene's germline CDR1 is SGHDN and CDR2 FVKESK. CDR3 size: 15 residues. The CDR3 DNA reads as TGTGCCAGCAGCCGCGCCGGGACAGGGGCCTACGAGCAGTACTTC. This codes for CASSRAGTGAYEQYF.

The rearrangement uses TRBV7-9 and TRBJ1-5, with D perhaps matching TRBD1 (5 bases). V was cut by 6 bases and J by 0 bases, with 21 bases left in between. The CDR3 is 18 residues long. Germline V gene data show CDR1 as SEHNR and CDR2 as FQNEAQ (reference sequence). The CDR3 loop is CASSLIGLPRVSNQPQHF. For the CDR3, the DNA is TGTGCCAGCAGTTTAATCGGACTGCCCAGGGTTAGCAATCAGCCCCAGCATTTT.

The V gene is TRBV6-5, the J gene TRBJ1-4, with TRBD1 as a possible D gene (5 bases). Trimming cost V 6 bases and J 1 base, with 12 bases left between them. CDR1 MNHEY and CDR2 SVGAGI come from the germline V gene. The CDR3 covers 15 residues. The CDR3 spells CASSTRGITNEKLFF. The CDR3 nucleotides read TGTGCCAGCAGCACTCGGGGGATAACTAATGAAAAACTGTTTTTT.

V and J are TRBV5-1 and TRBJ2-5; 9 nucleotides line up with TRBD1. Germline lookup yields CDR1 SGHRS and CDR2 YFSETQ. CDR3 length: 16 residues. V shed 2 bases and J 3 bases; nucleotides not matched to a gene: 8. This chain's CDR3 is CASSFRQGGYKETQYF. The CDR3, as DNA: TGCGCCAGCAGCTTTAGACAGGGGGGGTATAAAGAGACCCAGTACTTC.